Below are 15 T cell receptor beta chains sequenced from a single sample in a study of chemoradiotherapy in HPV16-positive cancers. This table comes from immunoSEQ multiplex PCR, and its TCRdb copy is limited to in-frame clones, with some not included. The sample contains 55,000 to 85,000 clones, roughly 90% of which appear only once. The material was blood, obtained from a patient who underwent chemoradiotherapy. Source of these receptors: a human donor with HPV-associated anogenital cancer.

The chain recombines TRBV6-1 with TRBJ2-5, with 9 bases fitting TRBD2. The junction had 8 bases not matched to a gene; V was cut back by 11 bases and J by 4 bases. CDR3 length: 13 residues. Germline V CDR1 and CDR2: MNHNS, SASEGT. Written as DNA, the CDR3 is TGTGCCGCTACTAGCGGGCGGTTAGAGACCCAGTACTTC. It specifies CAATSGRLETQYF.

The gene calls are TRBV28 and TRBJ1-5, with D uncertain. Trimming removed 3 bases from V and 2 bases from J, with 8 bases in between. The CDR3 is 14 residues long. Per germline, CDR1 MDHEN and CDR2 SYDVKM. This chain's CDR3 is CASSFWAGNQPQHF. The CDR3 coding sequence is TGTGCCAGCAGTTTTTGGGCTGGCAATCAGCCCCAGCATTTT.

This clone was seen a handful of times. This chain uses TRBV6-5 with TRBJ1-2; D gene unclear. This CDR3 comprises 13 residues. V dropped 6 bases and J dropped 4 bases, with 12 bases sitting between them. Germline values: CDR1 MNHEY, CDR2 SVGAGI. The CDR3 nucleotides are TGTGCCAGCAGCCGGCCGGGAACCTATGGCTACACCTTC. This gives the protein CASSRPGTYGYTF.

The chain recombines TRBV5-4 with TRBJ1-1, with unresolved D. This CDR3 spans 13 amino acids. V dropped 6 bases and J dropped 5 bases, with 14 bases sitting between them. Germline V gene lookup returns CDR1 SGHNT and CDR2 YYREEE (reference sequence). This CDR3 is CASNPMSSTEAFF. CDR3 in DNA: TGTGCCAGCAACCCTATGAGTAGTACTGAAGCTTTCTTT.

CDR3 sequence: CASSQDSTSGRWSEQFF. The CDR3 DNA sequence: TGCGCCAGCAGCCAAGATTCTACTAGCGGGAGATGGAGTGAGCAGTTCTTC. The V and J genes are TRBV4-1 and TRBJ2-1; 11 bases are a match to TRBD2. In germline, CDR1 is MGHRA, CDR2 YSYEKL. The CDR3 extends over 17 amino acids. Unmatched junction bases numbered 10, after V lost 0 bases and J lost 9 bases.

The chain combines TRBV28 with TRBJ2-3, with D maybe TRBD1 (6 bases). Germline lookup yields CDR1 MDHEN and CDR2 SYDVKM. This CDR3 contains 16 residues. With 7 bases removed from V and 6 bases from J, the gap between germline ends came to 23 bases. CDR3 in amino acids: CASTADLQGFWDTQYF. In DNA form, the CDR3 reads TGTGCCAGCACCGCAGACCTACAGGGCTTCTGGGATACGCAGTATTTT.

The J gene is TRBJ1-4, the V gene TRBV2; the D gene is possibly TRBD1 (6 bases). V was pared by 7 bases and J by 5 bases, with 17 bases between. The CDR3 is 15 residues long. CDR1 and CDR2 (germline): SNHLY, FYNNEI. The CDR3 DNA is TGTGCCAGCACCGAGGGGGGACTTCGCAATGAAAAACTGTTTTTT. Protein product: CASTEGGLRNEKLFF.

This chain links TRBV7-9 with TRBJ2-2; the D is unclear. This CDR3 spans 14 amino acids. CDR1 is SEHNR and CDR2 is FQNEAQ in the germline V gene (reference sequence). V lost 4 bases and J 9 bases, leaving 15 bases between the germline ends. The CDR3 DNA sequence: TGTGCCAGCAGCTCCGCGCCCGGGTCGAGGGAGCTGTTTTTT. Its protein product is CASSSAPGSRELFF.

This chain joins TRBV30 and TRBJ1-2; D unclear. Trimming took off 6 bases at V and 2 bases at J, with 10 bases between the two ends. The germline V gene encodes CDR1 GTSNPN and CDR2 SVGIG (reference sequence). The CDR3 contains 12 residues. The DNA of the CDR3 is TGTGCCTGTGTGTCGGGGAACTATGGCTACACCTTC. It codes for CACVSGNYGYTF.

The gene calls are TRBV27 and TRBJ2-1, with unresolved D. In germline, CDR1 is MNHEY, CDR2 SMNVEV (reference sequence). This CDR3 comprises 17 residues. Trimming pared 1 base from V and 2 bases from J, leaving 15 bases between. CDR3 in amino acids: CASSLFLVPGTYNEQFF. The CDR3 DNA reads as TGTGCCAGCAGTTTATTCCTCGTTCCAGGAACCTACAATGAGCAGTTCTTC.

This clone was recorded a few times. This sequence joins TRBV10-3 and TRBJ1-1; perhaps TRBD1 as D (5 bases). The CDR3 covers 15 residues. The V gene's germline CDR1 is ENHRY and CDR2 SYGVKD. V was clipped by 2 bases and J by 0 bases, with 10 bases between them. The CDR3 coding sequence is TGTGCCATCAGTGAGGGGGGGGAGATGAACACTGAAGCTTTCTTT. As protein: CAISEGGEMNTEAFF.

Of note for this clone: The junction departs from germline at one end; a sequencing error may be responsible. This sequence joins TRBV20-1 and TRBJ2-1, with 8 bases lining up with TRBD1. Germline V gene sequence: CDR1 DFQATT, CDR2 SNEGSKA (reference sequence). The CDR3 runs 11 residues. The CDR3 is CSAKLDREPFF. CDR3 nucleotides: TGCAGTGCCAAACTGGACAGGGAGCCGTTCTTC.

In nucleotides, the CDR3 is TGTGCCAGCAACGAGGGTGATGCGACCCAGTACTTC. Translation gives CASNEGDATQYF. V is TRBV2 and J is TRBJ2-5; D perhaps matches TRBD2 (5 bases). CDR1 is SNHLY, CDR2 FYNNEI, per germline. V was cut by 7 bases and J by 7 bases, with 13 bases left in between. The CDR3 loop spans 12 amino acids.

This sequence joins TRBV1 and TRBJ2-1; no DNA check was done on the table's D call, TRBD2. TRBV1 represents a pseudogene. The CDR3 sequence is 20 residues long. CDR3 nucleotides: TGCACCAGCAGCCAAGAGCCGGACTCCTTCCTACTTCCCTCCTACAATGAGCAGTTCTTC. It is translated as CTSSQEPDSFLLPSYNEQFF.

This chain joins TRBV6-1 and TRBJ2-7, with TRBD1 identical over 8 bases. Germline V gene sequence: CDR1 MNHNS, CDR2 SASEGT. V gave up 0 bases and J gave up 9 bases; unmatched junction bases: 19. The CDR3 length is 18 residues. DNA for the CDR3: TGTGCCAGCAGTGAAGCGCTTCTGTTGGGTCAGGGGGCGCCAGGGCAGTACTTC. Its protein is CASSEALLLGQGAPGQYF.